This T cell receptor (beta chain) was identified during a study of cytomegalovirus exposure and HLA in healthy donors. The sample holds one count of this clone. The target antigen is unknown. Study-wide findings and caveats: Earlier findings revealed that most TCR beta V segments proved productive either about 87% or about 30% of the time. For TCR beta chains, V- and J-gene trimming was later linked to a missense DCLRE1C variant.

With 60 Vbeta and 13 Jbeta primers, the PCR was carried out. The repertoire was sequenced with immunoSEQ multiplex PCR; TCRdb's copy has only in-frame clones and lacks some. Found here are more than 95,000 clones, about 80% of them singletons; the top ten hold 5.8%. Between the trimmed V and J ends, which lost 0 bases and 3 bases, there was a span of 11 bases. Germline values: CDR1 MDHEN, CDR2 SYDVKM. The CDR3 extends over 15 amino acids. Sequencing was done on a sample of PBMCs. This receptor was identified in a man in his 60s in good health and CMV-seropositive. The V call is TRBV28, the J call TRBJ1-1; D perhaps matches TRBD1 (5 bases). CDR3 sequence reads: CASSLWGGSDTEAFF. The CDR3 DNA reads as TGTGCCAGCAGTTTATGGGGGGGATCAGACACTGAAGCTTTCTTT.